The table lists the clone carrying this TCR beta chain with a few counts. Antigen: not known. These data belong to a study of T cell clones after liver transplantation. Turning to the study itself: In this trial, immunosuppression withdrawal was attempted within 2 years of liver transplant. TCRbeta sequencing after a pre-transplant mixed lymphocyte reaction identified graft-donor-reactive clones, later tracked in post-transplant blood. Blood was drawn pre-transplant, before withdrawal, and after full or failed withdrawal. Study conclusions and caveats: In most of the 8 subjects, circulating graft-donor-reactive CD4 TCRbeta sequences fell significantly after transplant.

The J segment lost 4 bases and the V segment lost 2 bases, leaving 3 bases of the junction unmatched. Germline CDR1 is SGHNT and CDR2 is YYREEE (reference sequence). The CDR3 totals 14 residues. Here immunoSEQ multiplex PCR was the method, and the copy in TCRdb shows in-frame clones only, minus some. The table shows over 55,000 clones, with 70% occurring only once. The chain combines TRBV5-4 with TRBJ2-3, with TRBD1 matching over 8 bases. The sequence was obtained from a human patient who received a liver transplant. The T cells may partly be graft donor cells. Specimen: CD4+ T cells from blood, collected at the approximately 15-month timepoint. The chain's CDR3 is CASSFQGAADTQYF. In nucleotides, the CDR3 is TGTGCCAGCAGCTTTCAGGGGGCTGCAGATACGCAGTATTTT.